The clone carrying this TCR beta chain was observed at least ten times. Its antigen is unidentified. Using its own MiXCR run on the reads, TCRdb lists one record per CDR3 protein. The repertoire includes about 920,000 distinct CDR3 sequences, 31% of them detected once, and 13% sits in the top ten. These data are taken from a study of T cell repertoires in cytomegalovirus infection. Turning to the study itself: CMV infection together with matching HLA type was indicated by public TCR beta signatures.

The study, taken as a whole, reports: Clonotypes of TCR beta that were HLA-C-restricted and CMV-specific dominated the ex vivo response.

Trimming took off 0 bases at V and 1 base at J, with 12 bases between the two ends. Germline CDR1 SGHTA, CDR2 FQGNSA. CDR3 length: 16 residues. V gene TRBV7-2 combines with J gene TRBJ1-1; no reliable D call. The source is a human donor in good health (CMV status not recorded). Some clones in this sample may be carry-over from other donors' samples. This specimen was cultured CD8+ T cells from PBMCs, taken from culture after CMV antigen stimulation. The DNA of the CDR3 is TGTGCCAGCAGCTTAGCGACGCTAGATCCGAACACTGAAGCTTTCTTT. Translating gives CASSLATLDPNTEAFF.